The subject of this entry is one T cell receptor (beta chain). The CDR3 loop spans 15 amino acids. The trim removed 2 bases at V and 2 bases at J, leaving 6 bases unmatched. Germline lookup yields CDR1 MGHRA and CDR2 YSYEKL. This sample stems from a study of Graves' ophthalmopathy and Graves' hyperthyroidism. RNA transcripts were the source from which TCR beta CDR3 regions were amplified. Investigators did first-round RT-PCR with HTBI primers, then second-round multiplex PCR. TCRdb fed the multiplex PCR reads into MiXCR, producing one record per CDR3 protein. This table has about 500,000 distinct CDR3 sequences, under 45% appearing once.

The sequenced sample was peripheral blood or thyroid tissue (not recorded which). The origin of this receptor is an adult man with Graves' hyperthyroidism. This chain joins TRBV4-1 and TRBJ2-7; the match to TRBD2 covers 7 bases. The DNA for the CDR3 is TGCGCCAGCAGCCAAAACGATGGGGGGGCCTACGAGCAGTACTTC. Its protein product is CASSQNDGGAYEQYF.